These T cell receptor beta chains were read from a single sample in a study of blood T cell repertoires in COVID-19. The table came from immunoSEQ multiplex PCR; TCRdb's copy has only in-frame clones and leaves some out. The sample shows 65,000 to 90,000 clones, 88% of them seen only once. Sequencing was done on a sample of peripheral blood. These receptors were obtained from a human donor in a cohort sampled during active COVID-19. The CDR3 runs from the conserved cysteine through the conserved F or W. Each record gives: D gene, V gene, J gene, clone size, CDR3 DNA, CDR3 protein. The D gene is left open where the match is weak. Some rows mark clone size as missing; the rest say once, few, many or name a class of expanded clone.

D: -; V: TRBV5-8; J: TRBJ2-5; size: -; DNA: TGTGCCAGCAGCCGGGTACAAGAGACCCAGTACTTC; CDR3: CASSRVQETQYF
D: -; V: TRBV6-5; J: TRBJ2-7; size: -; DNA: TGTGCCAGCAGTTACTCGACCTTAGCCGGAGCCTACGAGCAGTACTTC; CDR3: CASSYSTLAGAYEQYF
D: -; V: TRBV7-2; J: TRBJ2-1; size: -; DNA: TGTGCCAGCACCTTTTGGGTGGGGAGACCCAGTGAGCAGTTCTTC; CDR3: CASTFWVGRPSEQFF
D: -; V: TRBV6-5; J: TRBJ2-7; size: -; DNA: TGTGCCAGCAGGCCGACTGCCATCTGGGAGCAGTACTTC; CDR3: CASRPTAIWEQYF
D: TRBD2; V: TRBV10-1; J: TRBJ2-7; size: once; DNA: TGCGCCAGCAGCCGAGGGGGTAGCGGGAGTCTAGGCGAGCAGTACTTC; CDR3: CASSRGGSGSLGEQYF
D: -; V: TRBV2; J: TRBJ2-5; size: -; DNA: TGTGCCAGCAGTGAAGCGCGAGAGCCCGCGGTCCGGAACCCACAAGAGACCCAGTACTTC; CDR3: CASSEAREPAVRNPQETQYF
D: -; V: TRBV19; J: TRBJ1-4; size: -; DNA: TGTGCCACCACAGGGCCGTATGCAACTAATGAAAAACTGTTTTTT; CDR3: CATTGPYATNEKLFF
D: -; V: TRBV15; J: TRBJ1-2; size: -; DNA: TGTGCCACCAGCAGAGGAAGAGAAGGCTACACCTTC; CDR3: CATSRGREGYTF
D: TRBD1; V: TRBV7-2; J: TRBJ2-1; size: once; DNA: TGTGCCAGCAGCCTGGACAGGATAATCTACAATGAGCAGTTCTTC; CDR3: CASSLDRIIYNEQFF
D: TRBD2; V: TRBV10-1; J: TRBJ2-3; size: -; DNA: TGCGCCAGCACGGGGGGTAGCACAGATACGCAGTATTTT; CDR3: CASTGGSTDTQYF
D: TRBD2; V: TRBV24-1; J: TRBJ2-3; size: -; DNA: TGTGCCACCAGTGACTACAGCGGGGCGGGAGATACGCAGTATTTT; CDR3: CATSDYSGAGDTQYF
D: TRBD1; V: TRBV11-2; J: TRBJ1-2; size: -; DNA: TGTGCCAGCAGCTTAGAGAGTTCGCAGGGGGCTGACTATGGCTACACCTTC; CDR3: CASSLESSQGADYGYTF
D: TRBD2; V: TRBV30; J: TRBJ2-5; size: -; DNA: TGTGCTTTCGGACTAGCGGGAGTGTATCAAGAGACCCAGTACTTC; CDR3: CAFGLAGVYQETQYF
D: TRBD1; V: TRBV2; J: TRBJ2-7; size: few; DNA: TGTGCCAGCAGTGGGGACAGGGCAGGTTCTAACGAGCAGTACTTC; CDR3: CASSGDRAGSNEQYF
D: -; V: TRBV6-5; J: TRBJ1-5; size: -; DNA: TGTGCCAGCACCCAGGGTGGTCAGCCCCAGCATTTT; CDR3: CASTQGGQPQHF
D: TRBD1; V: TRBV11-2; J: TRBJ2-7; size: -; DNA: TGTGCCAGCAGCTCTACAGGGGGCGCGGGCTACGAGCAGTACTTC; CDR3: CASSSTGGAGYEQYF
D: TRBD2; V: TRBV6-1; J: TRBJ2-5; size: -; DNA: TGTGCCAGCAGTGAAGCCGGTAGCGGGAGTTGGTGGGAGACCCAGTACTTC; CDR3: CASSEAGSGSWWETQYF
D: -; V: TRBV7-8; J: TRBJ1-3; size: -; DNA: TGTGCCAGCAGCCCTTCGAGGGTCTTCTCTGGAAACACCATATATTTT; CDR3: CASSPSRVFSGNTIYF
D: -; V: TRBV6-5; J: TRBJ1-1; size: -; DNA: TGTGCCAGCAGTTACTCTAGGCCAGGCAACACTGAAGCTTTCTTT; CDR3: CASSYSRPGNTEAFF
D: -; V: TRBV19; J: TRBJ1-5; size: few; DNA: TGTGCCAGTAGTATAGGGTCCGGGGGTGTGGGCAATCAGCCCCAGCATTTT; CDR3: CASSIGSGGVGNQPQHF
D: TRBD1; V: TRBV5-5; J: TRBJ2-5; size: -; DNA: TGTGCCAGCAGCCCGGACAGGCAAGAGACCCAGTACTTC; CDR3: CASSPDRQETQYF